This T cell receptor beta chain was recorded in a study of CD8+CD57+ T cells in acquired aplastic anemia. Turning to the study itself: The average for DNA from sorted CD4+ and CD8+ cells was roughly 3 ug. Reads per healthy sample averaged approximately 10 million (CD4+) and some 11 million (CD8+).

Looked up from germline, CDR1 is DFQATT and CDR2 is SNEGSKA (reference sequence). The CDR3 has 14 residues. Profiling of TCR beta VDJ combinations and CDR3 sequences used genomic DNA as template. MiXCR was run by TCRdb on the reads, yielding one entry per CDR3 protein. The sample comprises 350,000 to 450,000 distinct CDR3 sequences, approximately 70% of which are singletons, and 4% rests with the top ten. Turning to this clonotype: Mismatch with germline at one junction end may stem from a read error.

This sequence was found in a human donor in good health, serving as a control. The sample consisted of sorted CD4+, CD8+, or CD8+CD57+ T cells (not recorded which) from PBMCs. The chain is built from TRBV20-1 and TRBJ1-1; TRBD1 might be the D (5 bases). CDR3 sequence reads: CSVGGSGENTESFF. The CDR3 DNA is TGCAGTGTTGGGGGAAGTGGGGAGAACACTGAATCTTTCTTT.